This T cell receptor beta chain originates from a study of T cells in Graves' hyperthyroidism and ophthalmopathy (dated by TCRdb to between 2019 and 2020). General notes on the study: Peripheral blood was collected at initial diagnosis, before any treatment. To identify TCR V-J signatures that set the groups apart, the researchers used a discovery cohort of more than 95 patients, made up of around 42 with Graves' ophthalmopathy and 55 to 65 with stable Graves' hyperthyroidism. Whether ophthalmopathy could be predicted prospectively was tested in an independent validation cohort made up of 18 hyperthyroidism patients plus 17 patients who later progressed to ophthalmopathy. The 100 discovery patients were divided at random into training and test sets in a 7:3 ratio. In more than five Graves' hyperthyroidism patients, the study also compared T-cell repertoires from thyroid tissue with T-cell repertoires from blood. After blood sampling, hyperthyroidism patients were treated with methimazole at a starting dose of 30 mg daily, and ophthalmopathy patients were treated with high-dose intravenous methylprednisolone. According to the paper, TCR Vbeta CDR3 sequencing was carried out on about 140 peripheral blood samples, which came from under 50 ophthalmopathy, around 74 hyperthyroidism and approximately 17 progressor patients. The study at large found these results: During validation, the model predicted progression to ophthalmopathy a median of around 7 months ahead of onset, with almost 71% sensitivity and less than 85% specificity. Ophthalmopathy was separated from stable hyperthyroidism by a 13 V-J signature model, with around 90% sensitivity and just over 81% specificity obtained in cross-validation and 80%/75% obtained in testing. Most expanded thyroid clonotypes (frequency above 0.001) were also detected in blood, suggesting blood repertoires may reflect thyroid immune responses. Sample size was not statistically predetermined, and investigators were not blinded to group allocation.

The sample holds many counts of this clonotype. The specificity of this receptor is unknown. It has no much larger one-base neighbor in the sample; base qualities were not kept. TCR beta CDR3 regions were amplified from RNA transcripts. A first-round RT-PCR of the TCR CDR3 used the HTBI primer set with the Qiagen OneStep RT-PCR kit. The libraries were constructed in a second round of multiplex PCR and then size-selected and purified. The libraries were sequenced on an Illumina HiSeq2000 using paired-end 100 bp reads. The paper's data handling went like this. SOAPnuke was used to process the raw data, with reads discarded if the reads contained adapters or uncalled bases, had a mean Phred below 15, or lacked an exact constant-primer or identifier match. High-quality paired reads were merged using COPE v1.2.5, and each unique nucleotide sequence was defined as a clonotype. Clonotypes were aligned to IMGT TRBV, TRBD and TRBJ reference segments using MiTCR v1.1. Only V-J combinations with frequency above 0.0001, covering about 99% of repertoires, were analysed. A TCS score was defined as the ratio between F50 (clonal expansion) and ExV (chaos), using BLOSUM62-based TCRdist between CDR3 peptides within each V-J. Welch's t-statistics and random forest reduced roughly 540 V-J features to under 15, which were used in a naive Bayes classifier (R e1071). TCRdb applied fastp at Q25 and MiXCR to the public reads, then kept only in-frame beta chains. Each CDR3 protein appears once, grouped with its most common genes and DNA. What appears here as the V and J calls and clone size reflects TCRdb's work, not the paper's. Here the sample has around 350,000 distinct CDR3 sequences; roughly 19% occur a single time. Around 3.4% of the sample comes from the top ten.

CDR1 and CDR2, per the germline V gene, are ENHRY and SYGVKD. The CDR3, cysteine through phenylalanine, is 13 amino acids long. Only the CDR3 region is kept as DNA, spanning 39 bases read in frame from base 1. The germline V and J ends show losses of 11 bases and 5 bases respectively, and no gene match explains 11 bases of the junction. Stable Graves' hyperthyroidism was defined as the absence of progression to ophthalmopathy over 18 months of follow-up. Hyperthyroidism patients were newly diagnosed, had a disease duration of under 2 months, and were aged 18 to 65 years. Exclusion was applied to patients with uncontrolled infections, other autoimmune diseases, pregnancy or lactation. Diagnoses were established on the basis of clinical symptoms, serum thyroxine and TRAb, thyroid ultrasound, and orbital computed tomography. Ficoll-Paque density gradient centrifugation was used to isolate PBMCs from approximately 10 ml of fresh peripheral blood. Total RNA was extracted with Trizol reagent, and quality was checked on an Agilent 2100 Bioanalyzer.

Sequencing used blood. The V and J genes are TRBV10-3 and TRBJ2-5; the central 7 bases match TRBD1. The TCR originated in a woman aged 18-29 years with Graves' hyperthyroidism. The CDR3 has the sequence CALWDSSTETQYF. In nucleotide form, the sequence is TGTGCCCTCTGGGACAGTTCGACGGAGACCCAGTACTTC.